The 25 T cell receptor beta chains below were found in one sample sequenced in a study of cytomegalovirus exposure and HLA in healthy donors. The PCR had 60 Vbeta and 13 Jbeta primers. Clones were read by immunoSEQ multiplex PCR, and TCRdb kept only the in-frame ones, dropping some. The sample carries 250,000 to 350,000 clones, 70% to 90% recorded once. The sample taken for sequencing was PBMCs. The receptors were gathered from a man aged 35-49 years in good health and CMV-seropositive.

The V gene is TRBV7-3, the J gene TRBJ2-1; 8 bases agree with TRBD1. The CDR3 spans 14 residues. CDR1 is SGHTA, CDR2 FQGTGA, per germline. With V trimmed by 5 bases and J by 4 bases, 4 bases remained unmatched. The CDR3, as DNA: TGTGCCAGCAGCCTCGGGACAGGTTACAATGAGCAGTTCTTC. Its translation: CASSLGTGYNEQFF.

The chain is built from TRBV7-9 and TRBJ1-2; tentative D call: TRBD1 (6 bases). CDR3 length equals 15 residues. The V gene lost 1 base and the J gene lost 4 bases, with 13 bases spanning the gap. Germline V gives CDR1 SEHNR, CDR2 FQNEAQ (reference sequence). CDR3 nucleotide sequence: TGTGCCAGCAGCTTAGTGCAGGGGTCTGCCTATGGCTACACCTTC. Translation gives CASSLVQGSAYGYTF.

The gene calls are TRBV7-2 and TRBJ2-5; D perhaps matches TRBD1 (5 bases). The CDR3 spans 14 residues. The V end was cut by 0 bases, the J end by 5 bases, with 10 bases between. Germline V lookup: CDR1 SGHTA, CDR2 FQGNSA. CDR3 in amino acids: CASSLAGRAETQYF. The CDR3 DNA reads TGTGCCAGCAGCTTAGCGGGGCGAGCGGAGACCCAGTACTTC.

This chain uses TRBV7-9 with TRBJ2-7; D may be TRBD1 (5 bases). The ends were cut back, 1 base at V and 2 bases at J, with 9 bases in the middle. Germline loops: CDR1 SEHNR, CDR2 FQNEAQ (reference sequence). This CDR3 is 14 amino acids long. The CDR3: CASSLVDSTYEQYF. The CDR3 DNA is TGTGCCAGCAGCTTAGTTGACAGCACCTACGAGCAGTACTTC.

The chain combines TRBV7-6 with TRBJ2-1, with TRBD2 identical over 10 bases. With 5 bases clipped from V and 8 bases from J, the junction kept 12 bases outside the gene matches. The germline gives CDR1 SGHVS, CDR2 FNYEAQ. This CDR3 is built from 16 residues. CDR3 sequence reads: CASSPVHSGRRYEQFF. The CDR3 nucleotides read TGTGCCAGCAGCCCCGTGCATAGCGGGAGGAGGTATGAGCAGTTCTTC.

The rearrangement links TRBV5-1 to TRBJ2-7, with D possibly matching TRBD1 (5 bases). Germline CDR1 reads SGHRS; CDR2 reads YFSETQ. V gave up 0 bases and J gave up 4 bases, with 11 bases separating them. CDR3 size: 14 residues. CDR3 residues: CASSLVAGMYEQYF. As DNA, the CDR3 is TGCGCCAGCAGCTTGGTGGCAGGGATGTACGAGCAGTACTTC.

The chain couples TRBV4-2 to TRBJ2-1, with a tentative D call TRBD2 (6 bases). The germline V gene has CDR1 LGHNA and CDR2 YNFKEQ. The CDR3 totals 12 residues. V gave up 2 bases and J gave up 10 bases, with 9 bases separating them. Here the CDR3 reads CASSQPTREQFF. The CDR3 DNA follows: TGTGCCAGCAGCCAACCGACTAGGGAGCAGTTCTTC.

V is TRBV5-6 and J is TRBJ2-5; D remains unclear. The germline V gene encodes CDR1 SGHDT and CDR2 YYEEEE. The V end lost 3 bases, the J end lost 4 bases, and 4 bases lay between the germline ends. CDR3 size: 11 residues. The CDR3 nucleotides read TGTGCCAGCAGCTACGGAGAGACCCAGTACTTC. Its translation: CASSYGETQYF.

This chain uses TRBV27 with TRBJ1-4, with D tentatively TRBD1 (5 bases). V gave up 5 bases and J gave up 10 bases, with 14 bases separating them. Germline CDR1 reads MNHEY; CDR2 reads SMNVEV (reference sequence). The CDR3 sequence is 13 residues long. The CDR3 sequence is CASSPGHEGKLFF. The DNA of the CDR3 is TGTGCCAGCAGTCCCGGACATGAAGGAAAACTGTTTTTT.

The chain couples TRBV28 to TRBJ2-2, with 8 bases aligning to TRBD2. Germline CDR1 and CDR2: MDHEN and SYDVKM. V lost 6 bases to trimming and J lost 7 bases; unmatched junction nucleotides: 7. The CDR3 is 14 amino acids. The CDR3 protein is CASSPLGGGGELFF. As DNA, the CDR3 is TGTGCCAGCAGCCCACTCGGGGGGGGCGGGGAGCTGTTTTTT.

The J gene is TRBJ1-5, the V gene TRBV18; 8 bases line up with TRBD1. The V segment lost 6 bases and the J segment 5 bases; nucleotides outside the gene matches: 12. Germline loops: CDR1 KGHSH, CDR2 LQKENI. CDR3 length: 16 amino acids. In DNA form, the CDR3 reads TGTGCCAGCTCCCCGGCCCCCGGACAGGGATATCAGCCCCAGCATTTT. Translation gives CASSPAPGQGYQPQHF.

This clone was recorded only once. The chain uses TRBV10-1 and TRBJ2-2, with D maybe TRBD1 (5 bases). CDR3 length equals 14 residues. V lost 8 bases and J 0 bases, leaving 10 bases between the germline ends. The V gene's germline CDR1 is WNHNN and CDR2 SYGVQD (reference sequence). The CDR3: CASQQATNTGELFF. CDR3 nucleotides: TGCGCCAGCCAACAGGCCACGAACACCGGGGAGCTGTTTTTT.

V and J are TRBV28 and TRBJ2-7; 8 bases are a match to TRBD1. The J segment lost 1 base and the V segment lost 6 bases, leaving 8 bases of the junction unmatched. The CDR3 contains 15 residues. The germline gives CDR1 MDHEN, CDR2 SYDVKM. The CDR3 is CASRTSGTGSYEQYF. The CDR3 region has the DNA TGTGCCAGCAGGACCTCCGGGACAGGTTCCTACGAGCAGTACTTC.

V and J are TRBV27 and TRBJ2-1; 8 bases fit TRBD1. CDR3 length equals 15 residues. Germline assignment: CDR1 MNHEY and CDR2 SMNVEV (reference sequence). V shed 3 bases, J shed 4 bases, and the junction held 5 bases outside the gene matches. In DNA form, the CDR3 reads TGTGCCAGCAGTTTGGGGCAGGGGGCTTACAATGAGCAGTTCTTC. Its translation: CASSLGQGAYNEQFF.

This clone occurred once. CDR3 in DNA: TGCGCCAGCAGCTCCCGACAGGGAAACACAGATACGCAGTATTTT. Residues: CASSSRQGNTDTQYF. V and J are TRBV5-1 and TRBJ2-3, with 7 nucleotides matching TRBD1. Per germline, CDR1 SGHRS and CDR2 YFSETQ. CDR3 length: 15 amino acids. V dropped 3 bases and J dropped 2; count of bases not matched to a gene: 6.

V is TRBV28 and J is TRBJ1-5; 9 bases line up with TRBD1. The germline gives CDR1 MDHEN, CDR2 SYDVKM. The CDR3 has 15 amino acids. V lost 3 bases, J lost 7 bases, and 7 bases stayed unmatched. As DNA, the CDR3 is TGTGCCAGCAGTTTCGTGGGACAGGGAGCACAGCCCCAGCATTTT. It codes for CASSFVGQGAQPQHF.

The chain combines TRBV28 with TRBJ2-7; TRBD2 matches at 7 bases. Germline V lookup: CDR1 MDHEN, CDR2 SYDVKM. The CDR3 consists of 13 residues. With V trimmed by 5 bases and J by 5 bases, 6 bases remained unmatched. The CDR3 bases are TGTGCCAGCAGTCCCACGGGGGGAGACGAGCAGTACTTC. Translation: CASSPTGGDEQYF.

The rearrangement links TRBV25-1 to TRBJ2-1; TRBD1 agrees at 10 bases. Germline V CDR1 and CDR2: MGHDK, SYGVNS. The CDR3 has 14 amino acids. Trimming cost V 6 bases and J 7 bases; bases outside gene matches: 6. The CDR3 sequence: CASRRTGGYNEQFF. The CDR3 nucleotides read TGTGCCAGCAGGAGGACAGGGGGATATAATGAGCAGTTCTTC. Full variable domain (missing parts from reference TRBV25-1 and TRBJ2-1): EADIYQTPRYLVIGTGKKITLECSQTMGHDKMYWYQQDPGMELHLIHYSYGVNSTEKGDLSSESTVSRIRTEHFPLTLESARPSHTSQYLCASRRTGGYNEQFFGPGTRLTVL.

The chain recombines TRBV4-2 with TRBJ1-3; no reliable D call. Germline V gene lookup returns CDR1 LGHNA and CDR2 YNFKEQ. There are 17 residues in the CDR3. Trimming stripped 3 bases from V and 4 bases from J, with 19 bases between. The CDR3 bases are TGTGCCAGCAGCCAGGGCTCAGGATCGGCGGGAGGAAACACCATATATTTT. Translation: CASSQGSGSAGGNTIYF.

The table lists this clone with many counts. The chain is built from TRBV27 and TRBJ2-7, with 7 bases identical to TRBD1. The V gene's germline CDR1 is MNHEY and CDR2 SMNVEV (reference sequence). V gave up 6 bases and J gave up 5 bases; unmatched junction bases: 10. The CDR3 is 14 amino acids. CDR3 nucleotides: TGTGCCAGCAGCGACCGGACAGGTTACCACGAGCAGTACTTC. This sequence encodes CASSDRTGYHEQYF.

The V call is TRBV6-1, the J call TRBJ2-1, with 8 positions matching TRBD1. The CDR3 sequence is 14 residues long. V lost 6 bases to trimming and J lost 0 bases; unmatched junction nucleotides: 1. Per germline, CDR1 MNHNS and CDR2 SASEGT. CDR3 sequence: CASRQGGSYNEQFF. CDR3 nucleotides: TGTGCCAGCAGACAGGGGGGCTCCTACAATGAGCAGTTCTTC.

For this clone: Other DNA sequences in this specimen translate into the identical CDR3. V is TRBV7-9 and J is TRBJ2-7; TRBD2 is a possible D gene (5 bases). Germline CDR1 SEHNR, CDR2 FQNEAQ (reference sequence). Between the trimmed V and J ends, which lost 5 bases and 2 bases, there was a span of 7 bases. This CDR3 has 12 amino acids. The CDR3: CASSPGAYEQYF. The CDR3, as DNA: TGTGCCAGCAGCCCCGGGGCCTACGAGCAGTACTTC.

The chain carries TRBV5-1 and TRBJ1-3; 9 nucleotides line up with TRBD1. After removal of 0 bases from V and 0 bases from J, the junction contained 4 bases not matched to a gene. The CDR3 totals 17 residues. Germline loops: CDR1 SGHRS, CDR2 YFSETQ. The CDR3 DNA reads as TGCGCCAGCAGCTTGGCCGGGACAGGGATCTCTGGAAACACCATATATTTT. It specifies CASSLAGTGISGNTIYF.

The gene calls are TRBV5-1 and TRBJ2-7, with D perhaps TRBD2 (5 bases). CDR1 and CDR2 (germline): SGHRS, YFSETQ. Trimming cost V 3 bases and J 3 bases, with 10 bases left between them. The CDR3 sequence is 13 residues long. CDR3 residues: CASSSGRDYEQYF. Written as DNA, the CDR3 is TGCGCCAGCAGCTCCGGACGGGACTACGAGCAGTACTTC.

This rearrangement joins TRBV30 to TRBJ1-2; no reliable D call. The CDR3 extends over 15 amino acids. The V gene lost 1 base and the J gene lost 4 bases, with 16 bases spanning the gap. The germline V gene has CDR1 GTSNPN and CDR2 SVGIG (reference sequence). DNA for the CDR3: TGTGCCTGGAGTGCCCCCATGAGCGCCATCTATGGCTACACCTTC. It encodes CAWSAPMSAIYGYTF. Supplemented by reference TRBV30 and TRBJ1-2, the full variable domain reads SQTIHQWPATLVQPVGSPLSLECTVEGTSNPNLYWYRQAAGRGLQLLFYSVGIGQISSEVPQNLSASRPQDRQFILSSKKLLLSDSGFYLCAWSAPMSAIYGYTFGSGTRLTVV.